This entry features one T cell receptor beta chain sequence. This clone was observed a single time. What this receptor recognizes is not known. No much larger clonotype is one base removed from it; base qualities were not supplied. From a lookup of the germline V gene (reference sequence), CDR1 and CDR2 are LNHDA and SQIVND. There are 16 amino acids in the CDR3, from cysteine to phenylalanine inclusive. Only the CDR3 region is kept as DNA, spanning 48 bases read in frame from base 1. V trim: 1 base; J trim: 0 bases; unmatched bases: 5. The data originate from a study of cytomegalovirus exposure and HLA in healthy donors (TCRdb year 2017). Regarding the study in general: According to an earlier analysis of several hundred of the donors, 200 million or so T cells yielded over 90 million unique TCR beta sequences and less than 300 Gb of sequence data. About 300 gigabases of sequencing data and approximately 93 million unique TCR sequences were included in an early release covering 550 to 800 HLA-typed donors. Of the roughly 400 genotyped donors, approximately 81% were placed in the genetic ancestry cluster associated with self-reported Caucasian donors. The study was designed to test whether signatures of past pathogen exposure could be identified by cataloging public T cell receptors. The study profiled the T cell repertoires of hundreds of subjects by immunosequencing and related them to cytomegalovirus serostatus. A separate validation cohort of roughly 130 different subjects was used in addition to the roughly 720-subject first cohort. To predict cytomegalovirus infection status, the study brought together high-throughput TCR immunosequencing, statistical association of individual TCRs with disease status, and machine learning. In a later analysis, previously published TCR beta repertoires from some 640 donors were re-analyzed and high-resolution HLA genotyping was added so that TCR occurrence patterns could be studied. In the later analysis, no new phenotypic data were used to find candidate immune exposures; instead, reliance was placed on TCR beta sequences and their occurrence across donors. An earlier analysis of approximately 500 of the donors applied high-throughput TCR beta sequencing to assess whether each TCR beta V gene segment acted as functional or pseudogenic. Donor age, sex, ethnicity and CMV serostatus were collected together with the repertoire data. A later genetic analysis used genome-wide SNP genotypes for about 55% of the 666 donors, treating that subset as a discovery cohort. All discovery cohort repertoires had been generated on a single sequencing platform. Both class I and class II loci were covered by HLA typing, at four-digit resolution. The number of typed donors differed by locus: about 620-640 for A, B, C, DRB1 and DQB1; 500 to 550 for DQA1; around 610 for DPA1; and 400 to 480 for DPB1. Because of strong linkage in the cohort, roughly five DR-DQ haplotypes were treated as single units for association and clustering. On average, around 240,000 unique TCR beta nucleotide sequences were sequenced per donor among 398 genotyped donors of the cohort, with roughly 18% of those sequences being non-productive. Beyond this particular receptor, the publication reports: Because some donors lacked HLA typing at each locus, the association tests relied only on the typed subset. Presence/absence analyses assumed roughly uniform sequencing depth across donors, an assumption that may not hold. In vitro tests confirmed that a few of the cytomegalovirus-associated TCR beta chains recognize cytomegalovirus antigens. When HLA alleles, especially DR and DQ, strongly co-occurred, attributing TCR associations to individual alleles was difficult. Broadly in line with IMGT annotations, most TCR beta V segments showed up in productive rearrangements about 87% or about 30% of the time in an earlier analysis of around 550 of the donors. A total of about 180 TCR beta chains were listed by the study as associated with cytomegalovirus. Because counts were too low, roughly 17 rarely observed V segments, including chromosome 9 orphons, were left out of the earlier analysis of 500 to 650 of the donors. According to a later genetic analysis, donors in an Asian-associated ancestry cluster had fewer N-insertions in productive TCRs than the approximately 650-donor mean. In a later analysis, HLA-associated TCR beta chains were found to be more clonally expanded and to have lower generation probabilities than equally common non-associated chains. Some IMGT-functional V segments, including TRBV6-2 and TRBV6-3, could not be distinguished by the 87-base-pair reads and were therefore excluded. Most TCR sequences were observed very rarely across donors, whereas some public TCRs were present in many individuals. At a false discovery rate of 0.05, a later analysis linked about 16,000 TCR beta sequences to specific HLA alleles. For the cohort, immune exposure information was limited to CMV serostatus. A further reported finding was that TCR beta sequences accurately predicted the HLA-A and HLA-B alleles for most subjects in the first cohort. The classifier was reported to diagnose cytomegalovirus status with high specificity and sensitivity in both the original cohort and the validation cohort. Linkage disequilibrium might explain the correlated functional status among segregating V segments, but an unknown experimental factor could not be ruled out. A cluster of highly shared sequence variants was judged likely to represent a technical artifact of the sequencing pipeline. According to a later analysis, parvovirus B19, influenza, CMV and Epstein-Barr virus appeared linked to several top co-occurrence clusters. The authors suggested that the approach could potentially be extended to other disease states and immunological phenotypes. A later genetic analysis associated a missense DCLRE1C variant with V-gene and J-gene trimming of TCR beta chains, and an independent cohort replicated the association. This cohort had only TCR beta chains sequenced, and the lack of alpha or paired-chain data limited which features could be detected. According to a later analysis, TCR association rates differed among HLA loci, with DRB1 alleles showing the most associated TCRs and HLA-C alleles showing the fewest. In a later analysis, most CMV-associated TCR beta chains were found to appear HLA-restricted, with HLA associations seemingly driven largely by CMV exposure.

The cohort consisted of approximately 690 healthy bone marrow donors. All cohort members were sampled while nominally healthy, although unrecorded immune exposures were likely present. The donor was CMV seronegative and was included in the group of a few hundred seronegative cohort members. A peripheral blood sample was provided by each donor, and peripheral blood mononuclear cells were used for TCR beta sequencing. The Qiagen DNeasy Blood Extraction Kit was used to extract genomic DNA from the blood cell samples. Library construction relied on the immunoSEQ multiplex PCR assay. A mixture of 60 forward primers for TCR Vbeta segments and 13 reverse primers for TCR Jbeta segments was used in the multiplex PCR. A multiplex PCR assay on genomic DNA amplified the CDR3 region of rearranged TCR beta genes. Amplified TCR beta libraries were sequenced as 87-base-pair reads on the Illumina HiSeq System. Per the source publication's procedure: Across the roughly 640 repertoires, a later analysis counted some 80 million unique TCR beta chains, 9 million to 14 million of which were shared by at least two donors. Raw reads were error-corrected and collapsed into unique sequences with a nearest-neighbor algorithm that merged closely related sequences to remove PCR and sequencing errors. V, D and J gene segments were assigned by aligning CDR3 sequences to IMGT reference sequences. For a sequence to be retained, a match of at least six nucleotides to both a V gene segment and a J gene segment was required. Rearrangements were classified as productive when the CDR3 lacked stop codons and remained in frame with V and J, and all other rearrangements were classified as non-productive. Following IMGT convention, CDR3 was defined as the stretch from the second conserved V-encoded cysteine to the conserved J-encoded phenylalanine. The earlier analysis of 500 to 650 of the donors excluded any sequence lacking an unambiguous match to a single V gene segment. In an earlier analysis of 587 of the donors, V segments were called functional above 56.7% productive rearrangements and were called segregating when the between-donor standard deviation exceeded 5%. A statistical classification framework was developed to diagnose cytomegalovirus status using the catalog of TCR beta chain sequences. In a later analysis, TCR nucleotide sequences were compared against IMGT/GENE-DB human TR gene sequences so that V and J genes could be assigned. The TCRdist pipeline was used in a later analysis to assign CDR3 sequences and most-parsimonious VDJ recombination scenarios. In a later analysis, each TCR beta chain was defined by its CDR3 amino acid sequence together with its V-gene family, and reads without a unique V-gene family were excluded. In a later analysis, around 600 highly shared, low-generation-probability nucleotide sequences were removed to address suspected cross-contamination and a sequencing artifact. A later analysis calculated a clonal expansion index for each public chain from normalized within-repertoire ranks of inferred template counts. Generation probabilities in a later analysis came from a VDJ recombination model fitted to out-of-frame rearrangements, and those results were checked against IGoR. In a later analysis, hypergeometric tests were used to score TCR-TCR, TCR-HLA and TCR-CMV co-occurrence, with a repertoire-size bias correction applied to TCR pairs. A later analysis estimated false discovery rates by permuting HLA or CMV assignments 20 times. In a later analysis, co-occurring TCRs were grouped with DBSCAN, and TCRdist sequence similarity was added when clustering was performed within HLA-allele-positive subsets. For co-occurrence clustering, repertoires with fewer than 30,000 or more than 120,000 public chains were excluded, along with roughly five repertoires with anomalous nucleotide sharing. TCRdb retrieved this table from immuneACCESS and kept in-frame rearrangements only. Not all clones are present; in checked studies, unresolved V genes account for under half, and no reason is known for the remainder. D and trimming come from the DNA, and the V and J calls and clone size come from that table. Across this sample there are about 180,000 clones, with 70% to 75% seen only once. 2.9% of the sample is in the top ten clones.

This receptor was identified in a male donor in good health and CMV-seronegative. The specimen was PBMCs. Recombination linked TRBV19 to TRBJ2-7; TRBD2 aligns with 8 central bases. The nucleotide sequence reads as follows: TGTGCCAGTAGTATAGTAGCACTAGCGGACTCCTACGAGCAGTACTTC. This is translated as CASSIVALADSYEQYF.